This paragraph covers one TCR beta chain sequence. The sample belongs to a study of blood T cell repertoires in COVID-19. The overall study: Acute and convalescent COVID-19 samples came from the United States, Italy and Spain.

This CDR3 is 16 amino acids long. Per germline, CDR1 SGDLS and CDR2 YYNGEE. V was clipped by 4 bases and J by 4 bases; unmatched bases: 11. Original processing notes: From reference gene primer amplification, estimates of nucleated cell counts were derived. Clones were read by immunoSEQ multiplex PCR, and TCRdb kept only the in-frame ones, dropping some. V, J and clone size were drawn from that table, and D and trimming were deduced from the DNA. The data contain about 170,000 clones, roughly 93% of them singletons. This receptor was identified in a man in his late teens or twenties with COVID-19, enrolled during active disease. V and J are TRBV9 and TRBJ2-3, with 8 bases lining up with TRBD2. The specimen sequenced was peripheral blood. The CDR3 reads CASSPRAGDSSDTQYF. The DNA of the CDR3 is TGTGCCAGCAGCCCCCGAGCGGGGGACTCTTCAGATACGCAGTATTTT.